The 15 T cell receptor beta chains below were found in one sample sequenced in a study of early T cells in non-severe SARS-CoV-2 infection. In TCRdb, the 5' RACE reads were re-called with MiXCR into one record per CDR3 protein. The sample gives about 92,000 distinct CDR3 sequences, about an eighth of which show up once; about 7.5% is in the top ten. The specimen sequenced was whole blood. Receptors were obtained from an adult who was a healthcare worker with PCR-confirmed SARS-CoV-2 infection or an uninfected control (not recorded which).

V and J are TRBV29-1 and TRBJ2-7, with D unclear. V was clipped by 3 bases and J by 0 bases, with 9 bases between them. This CDR3 has 13 amino acids. Per germline, CDR1 SQVTM and CDR2 ANQGSEA. CDR3 in amino acids: CSVDVVSSYEQYF. CDR3 bases: TGCAGCGTTGATGTCGTATCCTCCTACGAGCAGTACTTC.

This clonotype was picked up many times. The chain uses TRBV25-1 and TRBJ1-1, with 7 bases matching TRBD1. The V segment lost 6 bases and the J segment 4 bases; nucleotides outside the gene matches: 5. From germline, CDR1 is MGHDK and CDR2 SYGVNS. The CDR3 runs to 13 residues. CDR3 in amino acids: CASSPGGGTEAFF. The CDR3 nucleotides are TGTGCCAGCAGCCCAGGGGGGGGCACTGAAGCTTTCTTT.

This clonotype appeared a few times. The chain carries TRBV29-1 and TRBJ1-4, with D hard to call. From germline, CDR1 is SQVTM and CDR2 ANQGSEA. The CDR3 runs 13 residues. V lost 6 bases and J 6 bases, leaving 14 bases between the germline ends. Here the CDR3 reads CSVAQNGYEKLFF. The DNA of the CDR3 is TGCAGCGTGGCCCAGAATGGGTATGAAAAACTGTTTTTT.

The sample holds a few counts of this clonotype. The chain recombines TRBV10-1 with TRBJ2-5; D is perhaps TRBD1 (6 bases). Germline V gene data show CDR1 as WNHNN and CDR2 as SYGVQD (reference sequence). Trimming cost V 4 bases and J 7 bases, with 13 bases left between them. The length of the CDR3 is 13 residues. For the CDR3, the DNA is TGCGCCAGCAGTGCGGGGACAACGGGGACCCAGTACTTC. Protein product: CASSAGTTGTQYF.

The V call is TRBV27, the J call TRBJ1-1; TRBD1 matches at 9 bases. Trimming cost V 3 bases and J 2 bases; bases outside gene matches: 7. Germline values: CDR1 MNHEY, CDR2 SMNVEV (reference sequence). This CDR3 is built from 16 residues. CDR3 sequence: CASSFSQGARNTEAFF. The CDR3 bases are TGTGCCAGCAGTTTCTCACAGGGGGCTAGAAACACTGAAGCTTTCTTT.

This clonotype was recorded a few times. V gene TRBV24-1 combines with J gene TRBJ2-2, with D tentatively TRBD1 or TRBD2 (6 bases each). From germline, CDR1 is KGHDR and CDR2 SFDVKD. The CDR3 is 19 amino acids. The germline V and J ends were trimmed by 7 bases and 1 base, with 24 bases remaining between them. The CDR3 is CATSPALAGDSKNTGELFF. The CDR3 DNA is TGTGCCACCAGCCCCGCCCTAGCAGGGGACTCTAAGAACACCGGGGAGCTGTTTTTT.

The rearrangement uses TRBV20-1 and TRBJ2-1; 7 bases match TRBD2. Unmatched junction bases numbered 15, after V lost 7 bases and J lost 6 bases. Germline values: CDR1 DFQATT, CDR2 SNEGSKA (reference sequence). The CDR3 covers 15 residues. CDR3 DNA: TGCAGTGAGGTTCGGTTTGGCGGGAGTAGCAATGAGCAGTTCTTC. Protein sequence: CSEVRFGGSSNEQFF.

The chain couples TRBV6-1 to TRBJ2-1; 8 bases agree with TRBD2. The CDR3 covers 15 residues. Trimming took 2 bases from V and 8 from J; bases not matched to a gene: 8. Per germline, CDR1 MNHNS and CDR2 SASEGT. CDR3 nucleotides: TGTGCCAGCAGTGAAAGGCTAGCGGGTATCGATGAGCAGTTCTTC. It translates to CASSERLAGIDEQFF.

The chain links TRBV5-1 to TRBJ2-3; D is uncertain. CDR3 length: 12 residues. The V and J ends lost 4 bases and 1 base respectively, with 4 bases between them. Germline V gene lookup returns CDR1 SGHRS and CDR2 YFSETQ. CDR3 sequence reads: CASSQRTDTQYF. The CDR3 DNA is TGCGCCAGCAGCCAACGCACAGATACGCAGTATTTT. Drawing the rest from reference TRBV5-1 and TRBJ2-3, the complete variable domain is KAGVTQTPRYLIKTRGQQVTLSCSPISGHRSVSWYQQTPGQGLQFLFEYFSETQRNKGNFPGRFSGRQFSNSRSEMNVSTLELGDSALYLCASSQRTDTQYFGPGTRLTVL.

A few counts support this clonotype. The chain links TRBV12-3 or TRBV12-4 to TRBJ2-7; tentative D call: TRBD1 (5 bases). The CDR3 extends over 14 amino acids. Trimming stripped 2 bases from V and 7 bases from J, with 15 bases between. The CDR3 is CASSLSQGVREQYF. The CDR3 DNA reads as TGTGCCAGCAGTTTATCTCAGGGCGTGCGGGAGCAGTACTTC.

In this sample, this clonotype turned up a few times. The genes are TRBV24-1 and TRBJ2-2, with D uncertain. The CDR3 has 14 amino acids. CDR1 is KGHDR and CDR2 is SFDVKD in the germline V gene. V lost 7 bases and J lost 2, with 10 bases in between. The CDR3 loop is CATSRTLNTGELFF. The CDR3 nucleotides are TGTGCCACCAGCAGGACCCTCAACACCGGGGAGCTGTTTTTT.

This clonotype is a singleton in its sample. The CDR3 bases are TGTGCCAGCAGTCCCCGGACTAGCGCAACCTACGAGCAGTACTTC. It encodes CASSPRTSATYEQYF. The rearrangement links TRBV6-5 to TRBJ2-7, with TRBD2 matching 9 bases. V lost 5 bases, J lost 2 bases, and 7 bases stayed unmatched. The CDR3 runs to 15 residues. Germline V gene lookup returns CDR1 MNHEY and CDR2 SVGAGI.

In this sample, this clonotype turned up a few times. The rearrangement uses TRBV7-9 and TRBJ2-7; 7 positions match TRBD2. J was trimmed by 0 bases and V by 7 bases; bases with no gene match: 9. Germline V gene sequence: CDR1 SEHNR, CDR2 FQNEAQ (reference sequence). The CDR3 runs to 15 residues. CDR3 residues: CASTHNSGSSYEQYF. Here the CDR3 DNA reads TGTGCCAGCACCCACAATAGCGGGTCCTCCTACGAGCAGTACTTC.

The rearrangement joins TRBV11-2 to TRBJ2-2; 7 bases map to TRBD2. J was trimmed by 5 bases and V by 6 bases; bases with no gene match: 12. There are 16 residues in the CDR3. Per germline, CDR1 SGHAT and CDR2 FQNNGV. CDR3: CASSRTRFGGTGELFF. The CDR3 region has the DNA TGTGCCAGCAGTCGAACCCGATTCGGGGGGACCGGGGAGCTGTTTTTT. Variable domain in full (rest from reference TRBV11-2 and TRBJ2-2): EAGVAQSPRYKIIEKRQSVAFWCNPISGHATLYWYQQILGQGPKLLIQFQNNGVVDDSQLPKDRFSAERLKGVDSTLKIQPAKLEDSAVYLCASSRTRFGGTGELFFGEGSRLTVL.

This clonotype showed up many times. This sequence joins TRBV20-1 and TRBJ2-7; tentatively, D is TRBD2 (5 bases). This CDR3 has 14 amino acids. The germline V gene has CDR1 DFQATT and CDR2 SNEGSKA (reference sequence). Trimming shortened V by 1 base and J by 2 bases, and 12 bases separated the two germline ends. As DNA, the CDR3 is TGCAGTGCTAGAGGGCCGGGAATCACCTACGAGCAGTACTTC. It translates to CSARGPGITYEQYF.